Shown below are 26 T cell receptor beta chains from a single sample sequenced in a study of cytomegalovirus exposure and HLA in healthy donors (dated by TCRdb to the late 2010s). The library came from the immunoSEQ multiplex PCR assay. This is the immuneACCESS table as TCRdb keeps it, with only in-frame sequences that have V and J called. A part of the clones is gone; compared with another copy, unresolved V genes explain less than half, and the rest is unexplained. Across this sample there are about 88,000 clones, with less than 90% seen only once. The ten largest clones represent 9% to 14% of the sample. Sequenced sample: PBMCs. These receptors were collected from a woman aged 18-29 years in good health and CMV-seropositive.

J is TRBJ1-1 and V is TRBV19, with a weak D call TRBD1 (6 bases). V lost 0 bases and J 3 bases, leaving 14 bases between the germline ends. Germline CDR1 and CDR2: LNHDA and SQIVND (reference sequence). This CDR3 is built from 16 residues. In DNA, the CDR3 is TGTGCCAGTAGTATAGATCGACCGGGGGGGCACACTGAAGCTTTCTTT. Protein: CASSIDRPGGHTEAFF.

This clone has more than one count but fewer than ten. The gene calls are TRBV19 and TRBJ2-5; 10 bases agree with TRBD2. The CDR3 covers 16 residues. Germline V lookup: CDR1 LNHDA, CDR2 SQIVND (reference sequence). Trimming took 5 bases from V and 0 from J; bases not matched to a gene: 6. The CDR3 DNA sequence: TGTGCCAGTAGTTCCGGACTAGCGGTGTACCAAGAGACCCAGTACTTC. It specifies CASSSGLAVYQETQYF. Supplemented by reference TRBV19 and TRBJ2-5, the full variable domain reads DGGITQSPKYLFRKEGQNVTLSCEQNLNHDAMYWYRQDPGQGLRLIYYSQIVNDFQKGDIAEGYSVSREKKESFPLTVTSAQKNPTAFYLCASSSGLAVYQETQYFGPGTRLLVL.

This clone was observed a single time. J is TRBJ2-1 and V is TRBV18; 13 bases are a match to TRBD2. CDR3 size: 19 residues. J was trimmed by 8 bases and V by 3 bases; bases with no gene match: 16. Germline loops: CDR1 KGHSH, CDR2 LQKENI. CDR3 residues: CASSPGTDLLAGGPYEQFF. As DNA, the CDR3 is TGTGCCAGCTCACCGGGGACAGACCTACTAGCGGGGGGGCCCTATGAGCAGTTCTTC.

The V call is TRBV2, the J call TRBJ2-5; 10 nucleotides line up with TRBD1. Germline V gene data show CDR1 as SNHLY and CDR2 as FYNNEI. The CDR3 has 14 residues. J lost 4 bases, V lost 4 bases, and 3 bases had no gene match. The CDR3 loop is CASSAGTGVETQYF. In DNA form, the CDR3 reads TGTGCCAGCAGTGCCGGGACAGGGGTAGAGACCCAGTACTTC.

V gene TRBV10-3 combines with J gene TRBJ1-6; TRBD1 matches 9 bases. Per the germline V gene, CDR1 is ENHRY and CDR2 is SYGVKD. CDR3 length: 17 amino acids. The junction had 13 bases not matched to a gene; V was cut back by 3 bases and J by 10 bases. The CDR3 loop is CAISDPGTGSGRSPLHF. The CDR3 DNA is TGTGCCATCAGTGATCCTGGGACAGGGAGTGGTAGATCACCCCTCCACTTT.

The chain is built from TRBV28 and TRBJ1-1; TRBD1 agrees at 9 bases. The CDR3 extends over 14 amino acids. CDR1 MDHEN and CDR2 SYDVKM come from the germline V gene. V gave up 6 bases and J gave up 3 bases; unmatched junction bases: 5. CDR3 region: CASRRQGVDTEAFF. The CDR3 region has the DNA TGTGCCAGCAGAAGACAGGGGGTGGACACTGAAGCTTTCTTT. Supplemented by reference TRBV28 and TRBJ1-1, the full variable domain reads DVKVTQSSRYLVKRTGEKVFLECVQDMDHENMFWYRQDPGLGLRLIYFSYDVKMKEKGDIPEGYSVSREKKERFSLILESASTNQTSMYLCASRRQGVDTEAFFGQGTRLTVV.

This chain connects TRBV2 to TRBJ1-6; 8 bases map to TRBD1. The J segment lost 7 bases and the V segment lost 11 bases, leaving 13 bases of the junction unmatched. The CDR3 runs 15 residues. Germline V gene sequence: CDR1 SNHLY, CDR2 FYNNEI. CDR3 DNA sequence: TGTGCCGGAAGAAGGGGACAGGAGACGAATTCACCCCTCCACTTT. Protein: CAGRRGQETNSPLHF.

This CDR3 reads CASSLQGSNQPQHF. Written as DNA, the CDR3 is TGTGCCAGCAGCCTACAGGGAAGCAATCAGCCCCAGCATTTT. This chain connects TRBV7-6 to TRBJ1-5, with D possibly being TRBD1 (6 bases). The CDR3 loop spans 14 amino acids. CDR1 SGHVS and CDR2 FNYEAQ come from the germline V gene. Trimming cost V 5 bases and J 1 base, with 9 bases left between them.

The chain joins TRBV7-9 to TRBJ1-5; 9 bases match TRBD1. The CDR3 is 18 residues long. Trimming took 3 bases from V and 5 from J; bases not matched to a gene: 14. In germline, CDR1 is SEHNR, CDR2 FQNEAQ (reference sequence). Here the CDR3 reads CASSFRGQGRNRDQPQHF. The DNA for the CDR3 is TGTGCCAGCAGCTTCCGCGGACAGGGGAGGAATAGAGATCAGCCCCAGCATTTT.

The chain uses TRBV7-2 and TRBJ1-1; TRBD1 might be the D (6 bases). The CDR3 has 17 amino acids. Looked up from germline, CDR1 is SGHTA and CDR2 is FQGNSA. Trimming cost V 5 bases and J 3 bases, with 22 bases left between them. CDR3 in DNA: TGTGCCAGCAGCGCCTTACGGGGGGCGGCTGTGGACACTGAAGCTTTCTTT. Translated, it gives CASSALRGAAVDTEAFF.

The chain is built from TRBV10-2 and TRBJ2-6; a weak D match, TRBD1 (5 bases). The CDR3 consists of 15 residues. CDR1 is WSHSY, CDR2 SAAADI, per germline. Trimming pared 5 bases from V and 3 bases from J, leaving 11 bases between. CDR3 amino acids: CASSPSGYGANVLTF. The CDR3 DNA is TGCGCCAGCAGTCCCTCAGGGTATGGGGCCAACGTCCTGACTTTC.

The V and J genes are TRBV28 and TRBJ1-2; D ambiguous. This CDR3 spans 13 amino acids. Germline CDR1 is MDHEN and CDR2 is SYDVKM. Deletions cut 2 bases from V and 5 bases from J, with 9 bases between. The CDR3 reads CASSLVARYGYTF. The CDR3, as DNA: TGTGCCAGCAGTTTAGTAGCTCGGTATGGCTACACCTTC.

This clone occurred once. CDR3 nucleotides: TGTGCCTGGAGTGTGGCCAGATACACTGAAGCTTTCTTT. This gives the protein CAWSVARYTEAFF. This sequence joins TRBV30 and TRBJ1-1; no firm D call. Germline assignment: CDR1 GTSNPN and CDR2 SVGIG (reference sequence). V gave up 0 bases and J gave up 3 bases, with 8 bases separating them. This CDR3 is 13 amino acids long.

This clone was recorded only once. This rearrangement joins TRBV28 to TRBJ1-5; 8 bases agree with TRBD1. The CDR3 length is 14 residues. Trimming removed 6 bases from V and 3 bases from J; junction bases left unmatched: 4. The germline gives CDR1 MDHEN, CDR2 SYDVKM. CDR3 sequence: CASSSGGLNQPQHF. DNA of the CDR3: TGTGCCAGCAGCTCAGGGGGCCTCAATCAGCCCCAGCATTTT.

The chain carries TRBV19 and TRBJ1-4; D remains unclear. The V gene's germline CDR1 is LNHDA and CDR2 SQIVND (reference sequence). The V gene lost 3 bases and the J gene lost 7 bases, with 12 bases spanning the gap. The CDR3 length is 14 residues. For the CDR3, the DNA is TGTGCCAGTAGTATTCGGGGTTACGGTGAAAAACTGTTTTTT. This gives the protein CASSIRGYGEKLFF.

The chain recombines TRBV21-1 with TRBJ2-3; the table's D call, TRBD2, was not checked against the DNA. TRBV21-1 is a listed pseudogene. The CDR3 sequence is 20 residues long. CDR3 protein: CASRQTGTGSAGGRADTQYF. The DNA of the CDR3 is TGTGCCAGCAGGCAAACCGGGACAGGCTCAGCGGGGGGGCGCGCAGATACGCAGTATTTT.

This clone is a singleton in its sample. The chain couples TRBV27 to TRBJ1-2; D call uncertain. This CDR3 has 13 amino acids. Germline loops: CDR1 MNHEY, CDR2 SMNVEV (reference sequence). Deletions cut 2 bases from V and 3 bases from J, with 7 bases between. The CDR3 region is CASSLTADYGYTF. CDR3 in DNA: TGTGCCAGCAGTTTAACAGCGGACTATGGCTACACCTTC.

The V gene is TRBV7-8, the J gene TRBJ2-7, with D perhaps TRBD2 (6 bases). The CDR3 is 15 residues long. Trimming pared 4 bases from V and 5 bases from J, leaving 18 bases between. Germline V gives CDR1 SGHVS, CDR2 FQNEAQ. CDR3 sequence (DNA): TGTGCCAGCAGCTCAAATCCGGAGGGGCGGGACGAGCAGTACTTC. Translation: CASSSNPEGRDEQYF. The whole variable domain, remainder taken from reference TRBV7-8 and TRBJ2-7, is GAGVSQSPRYKVAKRGQDVALRCDPISGHVSLFWYQQALGQGPEFLTYFQNEAQLDKSGLPSDRFFAERPEGSVSTLKIQRTQQEDSAVYLCASSSNPEGRDEQYFGPGTRLTVT.

The chain links TRBV5-4 to TRBJ2-3, with D possibly being TRBD1 (5 bases). The V gene lost 1 base and the J gene lost 4 bases, with 7 bases spanning the gap. CDR1 is SGHNT and CDR2 is YYREEE in the germline V gene (reference sequence). CDR3 size: 13 residues. The CDR3 loop is CASSLQGADTQYF. In DNA form, the CDR3 reads TGTGCCAGCAGCTTGCAGGGTGCAGATACGCAGTATTTT.

The genes are TRBV18 and TRBJ1-4, with TRBD1 matching over 7 bases. CDR1 and CDR2 from the germline V gene are KGHSH and LQKENI. J was trimmed by 6 bases and V by 5 bases; bases with no gene match: 9. The CDR3 consists of 15 residues. The CDR3 nucleotides are TGTGCCAGCTCAAAAAACAGGGGCGTGGATGAAAAACTGTTTTTT. This encodes CASSKNRGVDEKLFF.

The chain uses TRBV28 and TRBJ2-7; TRBD1 might be the D (6 bases). The V gene lost 5 bases and the J gene lost 2 bases, with 13 bases spanning the gap. The CDR3 runs 14 residues. CDR1 is MDHEN and CDR2 is SYDVKM in the germline V gene. CDR3 amino acids: CASSALTGAYEQYF. CDR3 bases: TGTGCCAGCAGTGCCCTGACAGGAGCCTACGAGCAGTACTTC. The full variable domain, its missing parts supplied by reference TRBV28 and TRBJ2-7, is DVKVTQSSRYLVKRTGEKVFLECVQDMDHENMFWYRQDPGLGLRLIYFSYDVKMKEKGDIPEGYSVSREKKERFSLILESASTNQTSMYLCASSALTGAYEQYFGPGTRLTVT.

CDR3 in amino acids: CASRYRGLSEKLFF. The DNA for the CDR3 is TGTGCCAGCAGGTACAGGGGGCTTTCAGAAAAACTGTTTTTT. The chain carries TRBV5-6 and TRBJ1-4, with TRBD1 matching 9 bases. This CDR3 is 14 amino acids long. Germline V lookup: CDR1 SGHDT, CDR2 YYEEEE. V gave up 5 bases and J gave up 8 bases; unmatched junction bases: 7.

The chain employs TRBV4-1 and TRBJ2-7; tentatively, D is TRBD2 (7 bases). Germline V gene sequence: CDR1 MGHRA, CDR2 YSYEKL. V was cut by 4 bases and J by 2 bases, with 18 bases left in between. CDR3 length: 16 residues. The CDR3: CASSLDSGGLTYEQYF. CDR3 coding DNA: TGCGCCAGCAGCCTGGATTCGGGGGGCCTTACCTACGAGCAGTACTTC.

The V and J genes are TRBV7-9 and TRBJ2-5; D might be TRBD1 (6 bases). Between the trimmed V and J ends, which lost 3 bases and 5 bases, there was a span of 25 bases. The CDR3 contains 18 residues. The germline V gene has CDR1 SEHNR and CDR2 FQNEAQ (reference sequence). This CDR3 is CASSFPTRGRGFGETQYF. The CDR3 DNA reads as TGTGCCAGCAGCTTCCCGACGAGGGGTAGGGGGTTCGGGGAGACCCAGTACTTC.

The chain combines TRBV6-1 with TRBJ1-2, with D perhaps TRBD1 (5 bases). The germline V and J ends were trimmed by 0 bases and 2 bases, with 13 bases remaining between them. The CDR3 loop spans 16 amino acids. CDR1 and CDR2 from the germline V gene are MNHNS and SASEGT. As DNA, the CDR3 is TGTGCCAGCAGTGAAGCTCTCGGGGGGGAGAACTATGGCTACACCTTC. As protein: CASSEALGGENYGYTF.

The V gene is TRBV6-1, the J gene TRBJ1-1; 8 bases line up with TRBD1. The CDR3 has 12 residues. V shed 8 bases, J shed 7 bases, and the junction held 6 bases outside the gene matches. Germline V gene lookup returns CDR1 MNHNS and CDR2 SASEGT. The CDR3 nucleotides read TGTGCCAGCCCCCAGGGGGCCGGTGAAGCTTTCTTT. Translating it yields CASPQGAGEAFF.